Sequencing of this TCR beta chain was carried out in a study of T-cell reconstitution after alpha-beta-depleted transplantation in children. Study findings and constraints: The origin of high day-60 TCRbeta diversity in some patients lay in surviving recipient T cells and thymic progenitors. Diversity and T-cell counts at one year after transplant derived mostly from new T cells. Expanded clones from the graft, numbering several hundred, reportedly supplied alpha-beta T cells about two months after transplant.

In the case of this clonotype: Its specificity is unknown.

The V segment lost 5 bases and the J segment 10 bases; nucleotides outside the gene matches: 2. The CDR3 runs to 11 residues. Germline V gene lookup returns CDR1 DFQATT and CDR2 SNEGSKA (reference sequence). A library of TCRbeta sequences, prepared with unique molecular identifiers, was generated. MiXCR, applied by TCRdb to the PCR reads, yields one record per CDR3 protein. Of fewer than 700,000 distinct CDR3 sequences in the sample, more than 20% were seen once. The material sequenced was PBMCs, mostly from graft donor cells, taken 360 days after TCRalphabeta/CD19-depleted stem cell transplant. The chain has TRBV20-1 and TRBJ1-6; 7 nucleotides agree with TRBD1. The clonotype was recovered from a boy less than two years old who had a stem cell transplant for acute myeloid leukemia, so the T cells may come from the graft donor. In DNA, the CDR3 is TGCAGTGCTGGGACAGCCTCACCCCTCCACTTT. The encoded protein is CSAGTASPLHF.